This record covers a single T cell receptor beta chain. This sample was taken from a study of blood T cell repertoires in COVID-19. Turning to the study itself: T cells, B-cell-depleted T cells, or PBMCs supplied cDNA or gDNA.

The ends were cut back, 2 bases at V and 0 bases at J, with 8 bases in the middle. Germline loops: CDR1 SGHDT, CDR2 YYEEEE. The CDR3 length is 14 residues. Sequenced by immunoSEQ multiplex PCR; TCRdb stores in-frame clones only, minus some. The data show roughly 460,000 clones, 70% to 90% seen once. The chain carries TRBV5-6 and TRBJ1-1; a weak D match, TRBD1 (5 bases). The clonotype was recovered from a man aged 18 to 29 with COVID-19, enrolled during active disease. Specimen: peripheral blood. CDR3 residues: CASSFLTVNTEAFF. The CDR3 DNA follows: TGTGCCAGCAGCTTCTTGACAGTGAACACTGAAGCTTTCTTT.